A selection of T cell receptor beta chains follows, all from one sample in a study of CD4+ T cells in melanoma. Only in-frame clones appear in the TCRdb table, and some are missing; sequencing was by immunoSEQ multiplex PCR. The data hold 50,000 to 60,000 clones, with over 60% observed a single time. The sequencing input was tumor tissue. These receptors all stem from a human donor with melanoma. The CDR3 runs from the conserved cysteine through the conserved F or W. The D gene is left open where the match is weak. Size is stated for part of the rows, as once, few or many counts, or as a class when the clone is expanded.

v_call	clone_size	j_call	d_call	cdr3_aa	cdr3_nt
TRBV7-2	few	TRBJ2-7	TRBD1	CASSLGQGDEQYF	TGTGCCAGCAGCCTGGGACAGGGTGACGAGCAGTACTTC
TRBV7-8	NA	TRBJ2-1	TRBD1	CASSFRTGLSYNEQFF	TGTGCCAGCAGCTTCCGGACAGGACTCTCCTACAATGAGCAGTTCTTC
TRBV28	NA	TRBJ1-4	NA	CATYRREGEKLFF	TGTGCCACATATCGGAGGGAGGGTGAAAAACTGTTTTTT
TRBV13	NA	TRBJ1-2	NA	CASSLGGGLAYGYTF	TGTGCCAGCAGCTTAGGGGGGGGGCTTGCCTATGGCTACACCTTC
TRBV6-4	NA	TRBJ2-2	NA	CASSDRGDTGELFF	TGTGCCAGCAGTGACAGGGGTGACACCGGGGAGCTGTTTTTT
TRBV7-8	NA	TRBJ2-6	TRBD1	CASSLGQGAPSGANVLTF	TGTGCCAGCAGCTTGGGACAGGGGGCGCCTTCTGGGGCCAACGTCCTGACTTTC
TRBV14	few	TRBJ1-1	NA	CASSVDRNTEAFF	TGTGCCAGCAGCGTGGACAGAAACACTGAAGCTTTCTTT
TRBV7-2	NA	TRBJ1-2	NA	CASSPERTSGGYTF	TGTGCCAGCAGTCCGGAAAGGACCTCAGGGGGCTACACCTTC
TRBV28	NA	TRBJ1-4	NA	CAGADPLSEKLFF	TGTGCGGGGGCAGACCCCTTGAGCGAAAAACTGTTTTTT
TRBV11-1	few	TRBJ2-3	TRBD2	CASSPGLAGLTDTQYF	TGTGCCAGCAGCCCGGGACTAGCGGGGCTCACAGATACGCAGTATTTT
TRBV5-6	NA	TRBJ2-7	NA	CASSFDTYEQYF	TGTGCCAGCAGTTTCGACACGTACGAGCAGTACTTC
TRBV4-3	NA	TRBJ2-3	TRBD2	CASSQAHFLRGDKKTQYF	TGCGCCAGCAGCCAAGCCCACTTTTTACGGGGGGATAAGAAGACGCAGTATTTT
TRBV30	few	TRBJ2-7	NA	CAWSEGVSYEQYF	TGTGCCTGGAGTGAGGGGGTTTCCTACGAGCAGTACTTC
TRBV28	NA	TRBJ2-3	TRBD2	CASSLHSGGAATQYF	TGTGCCAGCAGTTTGCATAGCGGGGGGGCCGCTACGCAGTATTTT
TRBV6-5	NA	TRBJ2-7	NA	CASSRKPDRSYEQYF	TGTGCCAGCAGCCGAAAACCAGACCGTTCCTACGAGCAGTACTTC
TRBV7-8	once	TRBJ2-1	NA	CASSPSPRTEQFF	TGTGCCAGCAGCCCTTCCCCCCGGACTGAGCAGTTCTTC
TRBV5-1	NA	TRBJ2-1	NA	CASSPYSSYNEQFF	TGCGCCAGCAGCCCGTATAGCTCCTACAATGAGCAGTTCTTC
TRBV6-1	NA	TRBJ1-1	NA	CASSDQWANTEAFF	TGTGCCAGCAGTGATCAATGGGCGAACACTGAAGCTTTCTTT
TRBV4-1	NA	TRBJ2-7	NA	CASSQEQTVSYEQYF	TGCGCCAGCAGCCAAGAACAAACGGTATCCTACGAGCAGTACTTC
TRBV7-3	NA	TRBJ2-1	NA	CASSLMVAPNEQFF	TGTGCCAGCAGCTTAATGGTTGCCCCCAATGAGCAGTTCTTC
TRBV4-1	NA	TRBJ2-7	NA	CASSQDGPGTYEQYF	TGCGCCAGCAGCCAAGATGGTCCGGGGACCTACGAGCAGTACTTC
TRBV7-9	NA	TRBJ1-6	NA	CASSLARRDSPLHF	TGTGCCAGCAGCTTAGCGCGTCGGGATTCACCCCTCCACTTT
TRBV5-1	NA	TRBJ2-7	NA	CASSPPQAGIYEQYF	TGCGCCAGCAGCCCCCCCCAGGCTGGTATCTACGAGCAGTACTTC
TRBV29-1	NA	TRBJ1-2	NA	CSVETSADGYTF	TGCAGCGTTGAAACGTCAGCGGATGGCTACACCTTC
TRBV6-5	NA	TRBJ2-5	TRBD2	CASSYSALAGQETQYF	TGTGCCAGCAGTTACTCCGCCCTAGCGGGGCAAGAGACCCAGTACTTC
TRBV7-2	NA	TRBJ2-3	NA	CASSLALLSAGTDTQYF	TGTGCCAGCAGCTTAGCTCTCCTCTCGGCGGGCACAGATACGCAGTATTTT
TRBV10-3	NA	TRBJ1-5	NA	CAISEGLGRGNQPQHF	TGTGCCATCAGTGAAGGTTTAGGCAGGGGCAATCAGCCCCAGCATTTT
TRBV30	few	TRBJ2-1	TRBD2	CAGGLGLVTHNEQFF	TGTGCCGGGGGGCTGGGACTAGTTACCCACAATGAGCAGTTCTTC
TRBV2	NA	TRBJ2-3	TRBD1	CASSVRQGADTQYF	TGTGCCAGCAGTGTCCGACAGGGCGCAGATACGCAGTATTTT
TRBV4-3	few	TRBJ2-1	NA	CASSQSAVGAYNEQFF	TGCGCCAGCAGCCAATCCGCTGTAGGGGCCTACAATGAGCAGTTCTTC
TRBV15	NA	TRBJ2-1	NA	CATSRDRVYNEQFF	TGTGCCACCAGCAGAGATCGTGTCTACAATGAGCAGTTCTTC
TRBV2	many	TRBJ1-1	TRBD1	CASSVGQGATEAFF	TGTGCCAGCAGTGTAGGACAGGGGGCGACTGAAGCTTTCTTT
TRBV2	many	TRBJ1-6	TRBD1	CASSWTGGAAPLHF	TGTGCCAGCAGCTGGACAGGGGGTGCTGCACCCCTCCACTTT
TRBV6-6	once	TRBJ2-7	NA	CASSYAEGYEQYF	TGTGCCAGCAGTTACGCCGAGGGCTACGAGCAGTACTTC
TRBV30	NA	TRBJ2-7	NA	CAWTGGTGSSYEQYF	TGTGCCTGGACGGGGGGGACAGGGTCGTCCTACGAGCAGTACTTC
TRBV6-5	NA	TRBJ2-7	TRBD2	CASSYAGVEQYF	TGTGCCAGCAGTTACGCGGGGGTCGAGCAGTACTTC
TRBV19	NA	TRBJ1-2	NA	CASSIPGFGYTF	TGTGCCAGTAGTATTCCGGGTTTTGGCTACACCTTC
TRBV27	NA	TRBJ1-5	NA	CASSPLVIGVGDQPQHF	TGTGCCAGCAGTCCACTCGTCATAGGGGTGGGGGATCAGCCCCAGCATTTT
TRBV10-2	NA	TRBJ2-2	TRBD2	CASSEPGGRVTGELFF	TGCGCCAGCAGTGAGCCGGGGGGGCGCGTCACCGGGGAGCTGTTTTTT
TRBV19	many	TRBJ2-5	NA	CASRGNQETQYF	TGTGCCAGTAGAGGGAACCAAGAGACCCAGTACTTC
TRBV5-5	medium-sized	TRBJ1-3	NA	CASSLSGLGNTIYF	TGTGCCAGCAGCTTGTCGGGCCTAGGAAACACCATATATTTT
TRBV19	NA	TRBJ1-2	NA	CASSIDYYGYTF	TGTGCCAGTAGTATCGACTACTATGGCTACACCTTC
TRBV5-1	NA	TRBJ2-7	NA	CASSLEGTPGDEQYF	TGCGCCAGCAGCTTGGAGGGGACACCCGGAGACGAGCAGTACTTC
TRBV19	NA	TRBJ1-4	TRBD1	CATGQGDLLDEKLFF	TGTGCCACCGGACAGGGTGACCTTCTTGACGAAAAACTGTTTTTT
TRBV19	NA	TRBJ2-7	NA	CASSGHHAYEQYF	TGTGCCAGTTCAGGACACCACGCCTACGAGCAGTACTTC
TRBV2	NA	TRBJ2-7	NA	CASSEMATSPYEQYF	TGTGCCAGCAGTGAGATGGCAACTAGCCCCTACGAGCAGTACTTC
TRBV7-9	few	TRBJ2-6	TRBD2	CASSILAGGLGANVLTF	TGTGCCAGCAGCATACTAGCGGGGGGGCTTGGGGCCAACGTCCTGACTTTC
TRBV28	NA	TRBJ2-3	TRBD2	CASSSLAGGQDTQYF	TGTGCCAGCAGCTCACTAGCGGGGGGGCAGGATACGCAGTATTTT
TRBV14	once	TRBJ2-1	TRBD2	CASSQGLAPISEQFF	TGTGCCAGCAGCCAAGGACTAGCGCCGATATCTGAGCAGTTCTTC
TRBV19	NA	TRBJ1-4	NA	CASRAQGSANEKLFF	TGTGCCAGTAGAGCACAGGGTTCAGCTAATGAAAAACTGTTTTTT
TRBV6-5	NA	TRBJ1-1	NA	CASHYRVGTEAFF	TGTGCCAGCCACTACAGGGTGGGCACTGAAGCTTTCTTT
TRBV30	NA	TRBJ2-2	NA	CAWVSTGELFF	TGTGCCTGGGTGAGCACCGGGGAGCTGTTTTTT
TRBV6-6	NA	TRBJ1-2	NA	CASRPIGAKNYGYTF	TGTGCCAGCAGACCAATAGGGGCGAAGAACTATGGCTACACCTTC
TRBV7-3	NA	TRBJ2-1	TRBD2	CASSFGAGGTGDEQFF	TGTGCCAGCAGCTTCGGCGCGGGGGGGACTGGGGATGAGCAGTTCTTC
TRBV4-1	NA	TRBJ1-2	NA	CASSLSRGQDYGYTF	TGCGCCAGCAGCCTCTCCAGGGGACAAGACTATGGCTACACCTTC